The TCR beta chain under discussion was sequenced for a study of blood T cell repertoires in COVID-19. Looking at the study overall: The cDNA or gDNA used as material had been derived from T cells, B-cell-depleted T cells, or PBMCs.

A single count supports this clone. The CDR3 length is 14 residues. Germline CDR1 and CDR2: SQVTM and ANQGSEA. Unmatched junction bases numbered 8, after V lost 7 bases and J lost 3 bases. Per the original data handling: Counts of nucleated cells, estimated from reference gene primer amplification, were obtained. Sequenced by immunoSEQ multiplex PCR; TCRdb stores in-frame clones only, minus some. Clone size and V and J calls were adopted from that table, with D and trimming inferred from the DNA. Found here are 250,000 to 400,000 clones, roughly 90% of them singletons; the top ten hold 2.5% to 3.5%. This chain links TRBV29-1 with TRBJ2-3, with TRBD1 identical over 9 bases. The sequenced sample consisted of peripheral blood. This TCR derives from a woman aged 25 to 45 with COVID-19, enrolled during active disease. CDR3 sequence reads: CSATGGIGTDTQYF. In DNA form, the CDR3 reads TGCAGCGCAACAGGGGGCATCGGTACAGATACGCAGTATTTT.